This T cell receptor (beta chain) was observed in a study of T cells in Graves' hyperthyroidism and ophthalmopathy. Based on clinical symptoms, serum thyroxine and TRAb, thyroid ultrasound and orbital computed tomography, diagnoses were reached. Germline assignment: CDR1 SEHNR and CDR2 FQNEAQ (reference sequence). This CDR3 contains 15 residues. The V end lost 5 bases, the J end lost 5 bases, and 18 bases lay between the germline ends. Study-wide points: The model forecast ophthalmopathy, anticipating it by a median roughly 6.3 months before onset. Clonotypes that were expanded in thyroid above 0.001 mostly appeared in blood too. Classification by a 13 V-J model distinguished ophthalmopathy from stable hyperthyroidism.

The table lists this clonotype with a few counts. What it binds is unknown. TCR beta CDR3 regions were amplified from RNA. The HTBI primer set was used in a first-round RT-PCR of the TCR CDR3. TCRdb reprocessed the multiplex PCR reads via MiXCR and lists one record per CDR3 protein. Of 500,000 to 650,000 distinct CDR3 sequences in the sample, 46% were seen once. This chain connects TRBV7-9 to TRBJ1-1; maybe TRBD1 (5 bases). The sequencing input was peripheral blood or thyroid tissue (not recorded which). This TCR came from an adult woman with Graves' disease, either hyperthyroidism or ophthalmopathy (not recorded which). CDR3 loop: CASSHPGPTGTEAFF. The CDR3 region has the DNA TGTGCCAGCAGCCACCCGGGACCCACAGGAACTGAAGCTTTCTTT.